These 7 T cell receptor beta chains were all obtained from the same sample, sequenced in a study of blood T cell repertoires in COVID-19. Some clones are missing from TCRdb's copy, which holds only in-frame ones; the method was immunoSEQ multiplex PCR. There are 150,000 to 200,000 clones in the sample; roughly 80% occur only once, and around 15% lies in the top ten. The sequenced material came from peripheral blood. The receptors derive from a man between 60 and 70 years old with active or convalescent COVID-19.

The chain combines TRBV11-2 with TRBJ2-4; D is perhaps TRBD2 (5 bases). Between the trimmed V and J ends, which lost 1 base and 7 bases, there was a span of 11 bases. The CDR3 sequence is 14 residues long. The germline gives CDR1 SGHAT, CDR2 FQNNGV. CDR3 sequence reads: CASSLGLARNIQYF. CDR3 DNA sequence: TGTGCCAGCAGCTTAGGCCTAGCTAGGAACATTCAGTACTTC.

The V gene is TRBV2, the J gene TRBJ2-2; D might be TRBD2 (6 bases). Trimming cost V 7 bases and J 4 bases, with 13 bases left between them. The germline gives CDR1 SNHLY, CDR2 FYNNEI. The CDR3 spans 14 residues. The CDR3 coding sequence is TGTGCCAGCACGGGGGAAGGTCGCACCGGGGAGCTGTTTTTT. Translating gives CASTGEGRTGELFF.

The V gene is TRBV3-1 (or the pseudogene TRBV3-2), the J gene TRBJ1-2; D gene unclear. Germline CDR1 reads LGHDT; CDR2 reads YNNKEL (reference sequence). The ends were cut back, 0 bases at V and 7 bases at J, with 12 bases in the middle. The CDR3 length is 14 residues. In DNA, the CDR3 is TGTGCCAGCAGCCAAGATCCCGGGATTGGTGGCTACACCTTC. As protein: CASSQDPGIGGYTF.

The sample holds one count of this clone. The CDR3 reads CASSMTSGGPLSSGQFF. In DNA, the CDR3 is TGTGCCAGCAGCATGACTAGCGGGGGCCCCTTATCCTCTGGGCAGTTCTTC. This chain links TRBV7-9 with TRBJ2-1, with 12 bases matching TRBD2. V was clipped by 5 bases and J by 12 bases; unmatched bases: 17. The CDR3 spans 17 residues. CDR1 and CDR2 from the germline V gene are SEHNR and FQNEAQ (reference sequence). Based on the CDR3 plus reference TRBV7-9 and TRBJ2-1, the full variable domain is DTGVSQNPRHKITKRGQNVTFRCDPISEHNRLYWYRQTLGQGPEFLTYFQNEAQLEKSRLLSDRFSAERPKGSFSTLEIQRTEQGDSAMYLCASSMTSGGPLSSGQFFGPGTRLTVL.

The genes are TRBV9 and TRBJ2-7; 10 positions agree with TRBD1. Germline CDR1 is SGDLS and CDR2 is YYNGEE. CDR3 length: 15 amino acids. With V trimmed by 2 bases and J by 4 bases, 6 bases remained unmatched. CDR3 residues: CASSVGQGGFYEQYF. The CDR3 DNA sequence: TGTGCCAGCAGCGTCGGACAGGGGGGCTTTTACGAGCAGTACTTC.

This clone has a handful of counts. The chain is built from TRBV2 and TRBJ2-3; 7 bases are a match to TRBD2. The CDR3 runs to 16 residues. After removal of 2 bases from V and 2 bases from J, the junction contained 7 bases not matched to a gene. Germline CDR1 is SNHLY and CDR2 is FYNNEI. The CDR3, as DNA: TGTGCCAGCAGTGAAACGGGGGGATTCCACACAGATACGCAGTATTTT. This gives the protein CASSETGGFHTDTQYF.

The chain recombines TRBV19 with TRBJ2-7; tentatively, D is TRBD2 (6 bases). This CDR3 is built from 14 residues. V lost 4 bases and J 1 base, leaving 11 bases between the germline ends. Germline CDR1 is LNHDA and CDR2 is SQIVND (reference sequence). The CDR3 coding sequence is TGTGCCAGTAGTACTTTAGCGGTTTCCTACGAGCAGTACTTC. This gives the protein CASSTLAVSYEQYF.